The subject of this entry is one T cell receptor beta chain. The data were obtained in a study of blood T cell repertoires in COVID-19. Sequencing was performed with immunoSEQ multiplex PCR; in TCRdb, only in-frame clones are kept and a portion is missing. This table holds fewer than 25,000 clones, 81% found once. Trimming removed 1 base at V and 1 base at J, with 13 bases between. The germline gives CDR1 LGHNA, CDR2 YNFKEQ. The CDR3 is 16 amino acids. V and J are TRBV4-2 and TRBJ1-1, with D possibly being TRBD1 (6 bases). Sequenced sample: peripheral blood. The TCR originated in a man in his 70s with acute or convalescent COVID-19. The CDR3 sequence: CASSQGAGEGNTEAFF. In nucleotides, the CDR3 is TGTGCCAGCAGCCAAGGGGCAGGGGAGGGGAACACTGAAGCTTTCTTT.